Listed here are 10 T cell receptor beta chains from one sample, sequenced in a study of blood T cell repertoires in COVID-19. Profiled with immunoSEQ multiplex PCR; TCRdb holds only in-frame clones, not every one. The sample lists around 40,000 clones, 83% seen once, with around two fifths in the top ten. Sequencing was done on a sample of peripheral blood. The receptors originated from an elderly woman with active or convalescent COVID-19.

The V call is TRBV18, the J call TRBJ2-3; D unresolved. Germline-derived CDR1 and CDR2 are KGHSH and LQKENI. With 8 bases removed from V and 4 bases from J, the gap between germline ends came to 7 bases. The CDR3 runs to 11 residues. The CDR3 reads CASARADTQYF. CDR3 DNA sequence: TGTGCCAGCGCCCGAGCAGATACGCAGTATTTT.

CDR3 DNA: TGTGCCATCAGTGAGCATGGACTAGGCTTAACAAATGAGCAGTTCTTC. Amino acids: CAISEHGLGLTNEQFF. The chain employs TRBV10-3 and TRBJ2-1; TRBD2 matches 7 bases. Germline-derived CDR1 and CDR2 are ENHRY and SYGVKD. V dropped 2 bases and J dropped 7; count of bases not matched to a gene: 11. The CDR3 loop spans 16 amino acids.

The chain links TRBV7-2 to TRBJ2-5, with unresolved D. V shed 1 base and J shed 2 bases, with 8 bases lying between them. CDR3 length: 14 residues. Germline-derived CDR1 and CDR2 are SGHTA and FQGNSA. The CDR3: CASSLDHSQETQYF. CDR3 nucleotides: TGTGCCAGCAGCTTAGATCACAGTCAAGAGACCCAGTACTTC.

In its sample, this clone was seen a few times. The chain employs TRBV5-1 and TRBJ1-6, with D tentatively TRBD1 (5 bases). Trimming cost V 5 bases and J 9 bases, with 15 bases left between them. In germline, CDR1 is SGHRS, CDR2 YFSETQ. CDR3 length equals 14 residues. CDR3 sequence (DNA): TGCGCCAGCAGTCGGTCAGGGTTAGGTTCACCCCTCCACTTT. This codes for CASSRSGLGSPLHF.

This clone was detected once. V and J are TRBV18 and TRBJ2-1; the match to TRBD2 covers 7 bases. With 0 bases clipped from V and 10 bases from J, the junction kept 9 bases outside the gene matches. The germline V gene has CDR1 KGHSH and CDR2 LQKENI. The CDR3 extends over 15 amino acids. The CDR3 sequence is CASSPPLSGSAEQFF. DNA of the CDR3: TGTGCCAGCTCACCACCCCTTAGCGGGTCCGCCGAGCAGTTCTTC.

The genes are TRBV11-3 and TRBJ1-3; no clear D. Germline assignment: CDR1 SGHNT and CDR2 YENEEA. Deletions cut 3 bases from V and 0 bases from J, with 9 bases between. The CDR3 extends over 15 amino acids. CDR3 sequence: CASSLGTGSGNTIYF. For the CDR3, the DNA is TGTGCCAGCAGCTTGGGCACCGGCTCTGGAAACACCATATATTTT.

This rearrangement joins TRBV3-1 (or the pseudogene TRBV3-2) to TRBJ2-7; D is unclear. The CDR3 length is 14 residues. V lost 1 base, J lost 3 bases, and 10 bases lay in between. CDR1 and CDR2 (germline): LGHDT, YNNKEL (reference sequence). The CDR3 spells CASSQGVASYEQYF. CDR3 DNA: TGTGCCAGCAGCCAAGGGGTAGCTAGCTACGAGCAGTACTTC.

The CDR3 DNA is TGTGCCAGCAGCCCTCGGGACAGGGGTTCACCCCTCCACTTT. Its protein is CASSPRDRGSPLHF. The chain combines TRBV7-2 with TRBJ1-6; 10 positions agree with TRBD1. The CDR3 is made up of 14 amino acids. Germline CDR1 is SGHTA and CDR2 is FQGNSA. V gave up 5 bases and J gave up 9 bases; unmatched junction bases: 4.

CDR3 DNA sequence: TGCAGTGCTAGTCAGGGACAGATACAAGAGACCCAGTACTTC. Protein: CSASQGQIQETQYF. J is TRBJ2-5 and V is TRBV20-1, with TRBD1 matching over 7 bases. CDR1 DFQATT and CDR2 SNEGSKA come from the germline V gene (reference sequence). J gave up 2 bases and V 3 bases, and 6 bases lay outside the gene matches. This CDR3 contains 14 residues.

The rearrangement uses TRBV7-8 and TRBJ1-2; 7 bases agree with TRBD1. This CDR3 comprises 13 residues. Per the germline V gene, CDR1 is SGHVS and CDR2 is FQNEAQ. J lost 7 bases, V lost 5 bases, and 7 bases had no gene match. In DNA, the CDR3 is TGTGCCAGCAGCACGGGGACAGCGGGTGGCTACACCTTC. This codes for CASSTGTAGGYTF.